A single sample gave rise to the 10 T cell receptor beta chains below, sequenced in a study of blood T cell repertoires in COVID-19. TCRdb keeps only in-frame clones here, not all; method: immunoSEQ multiplex PCR. The table has about 200,000 clones, 85% to 90% seen once. Sequencing input: peripheral blood. The receptors originated from a middle-aged man with active or convalescent COVID-19.

The rearrangement links TRBV15 to TRBJ2-1; 10 bases fit TRBD2. Trimming took 5 bases from V and 4 from J; bases not matched to a gene: 5. The CDR3 runs to 15 residues. From germline, CDR1 is LNHNV and CDR2 YYDKDF (reference sequence). In DNA form, the CDR3 reads TGTGCCACCAGCGCAGGACTAGCGGTATACAATGAGCAGTTCTTC. It codes for CATSAGLAVYNEQFF. The variable domain in full, completed from reference TRBV15 and TRBJ2-1, reads DAMVIQNPRYQVTQFGKPVTLSCSQTLNHNVMYWYQQKSSQAPKLLFHYYDKDFNNEADTPDNFQSRRPNTSFCFLDIRSPGLGDTAMYLCATSAGLAVYNEQFFGPGTRLTVL.

The chain is built from TRBV15 and TRBJ1-2, with 8 bases lining up with TRBD1. V trimming: 2 bases; J trimming: 8 bases; junction bases outside the gene matches: 7. Germline loops: CDR1 LNHNV, CDR2 YYDKDF (reference sequence). This CDR3 has 14 residues. The CDR3 DNA is TGTGCCACCAGCAGACCCTCGGACAGGGACGGCTACACCTTC. This sequence encodes CATSRPSDRDGYTF.

The rearrangement joins TRBV5-1 to TRBJ2-7, with a possible D match to TRBD1 (5 bases). This CDR3 has 14 amino acids. Between the trimmed V and J ends, which lost 4 bases and 3 bases, there was a span of 14 bases. From germline, CDR1 is SGHRS and CDR2 YFSETQ. For the CDR3, the DNA is TGCGCCAGCAGCGCAAGCCAGGGTTTCTACGAGCAGTACTTC. Translated, it gives CASSASQGFYEQYF.

The rearrangement links TRBV7-2 to TRBJ1-2; D uncertain. Deletions cut 0 bases from V and 4 bases from J, with 6 bases between. Per the germline V gene, CDR1 is SGHTA and CDR2 is FQGNSA. The CDR3 extends over 13 amino acids. The CDR3 spells CASSLAAGYGYTF. In DNA, the CDR3 is TGTGCCAGCAGCTTAGCCGCAGGCTATGGCTACACCTTC.

The V and J genes are TRBV7-9 and TRBJ2-1; 10 bases fit TRBD1. V lost 5 bases to trimming and J lost 5 bases; unmatched junction nucleotides: 9. This CDR3 has 16 residues. CDR1 and CDR2 (germline): SEHNR, FQNEAQ (reference sequence). The DNA of the CDR3 is TGTGCCAGCAGCCGGAACCGGGACAGGGGCGACAATGAGCAGTTCTTC. It codes for CASSRNRDRGDNEQFF.

The J gene is TRBJ2-5, the V gene TRBV7-9, with 8 positions matching TRBD2. Germline CDR1 SEHNR, CDR2 FQNEAQ (reference sequence). The CDR3 extends over 17 amino acids. The V and J ends lost 2 bases and 3 bases, in that order; junction bases with no gene match: 11. CDR3 coding DNA: TGTGCCAGCAGCTTATGGGGTGTAGCGGGGTCCAAAGAGACCCAGTACTTC. Encoded protein: CASSLWGVAGSKETQYF.

V gene TRBV5-1 combines with J gene TRBJ1-2; 8 bases line up with TRBD1. The CDR3 is 17 residues long. V was clipped by 2 bases and J by 5 bases; unmatched bases: 14. Germline loops: CDR1 SGHRS, CDR2 YFSETQ. The CDR3 DNA reads as TGCGCCAGCAGCTTCGGGACAGGTAACCTCGTGGGGTATGGCTACACCTTC. Protein sequence: CASSFGTGNLVGYGYTF. The whole variable domain, filled in from reference TRBV5-1 and TRBJ1-2, reads KAGVTQTPRYLIKTRGQQVTLSCSPISGHRSVSWYQQTPGQGLQFLFEYFSETQRNKGNFPGRFSGRQFSNSRSEMNVSTLELGDSALYLCASSFGTGNLVGYGYTFGSGTRLTVV.

The chain links TRBV7-2 to TRBJ2-7, with TRBD2 matching over 7 bases. The CDR3 has 15 residues. Germline CDR1 and CDR2: SGHTA and FQGNSA. The V gene end was trimmed by 6 bases and the J gene end by 0 bases; junction bases not matched to a gene: 8. DNA of the CDR3: TGTGCCAGCAGGTTGGGAGGGAGCAGCTCCTACGAGCAGTACTTC. This translates into CASRLGGSSSYEQYF.

The table lists this clone with a count of one. The chain uses TRBV7-9 and TRBJ2-2; 7 positions match TRBD1. The CDR3 loop spans 14 amino acids. The V segment lost 3 bases and the J segment 5 bases; nucleotides outside the gene matches: 3. From germline, CDR1 is SEHNR and CDR2 FQNEAQ (reference sequence). The CDR3 DNA reads TGTGCCAGCAGCTTTGTACAGGGGACCGGGGAGCTGTTTTTT. Translating it yields CASSFVQGTGELFF.

The chain employs TRBV29-1 and TRBJ1-5; D may be TRBD1 (6 bases). CDR1 is SQVTM, CDR2 ANQGSEA, per germline. The CDR3 runs to 12 residues. V dropped 4 bases and J dropped 6 bases, with 10 bases sitting between them. CDR3 region: CSVVQQGQPQHF. The CDR3, as DNA: TGCAGCGTTGTACAACAGGGTCAGCCCCAGCATTTT.